The rows below give T cell receptor beta chains drawn from one sample of a study of blood T cell repertoires in COVID-19. Repertoires were generated with immunoSEQ multiplex PCR, while TCRdb's copy carries only in-frame clones and drops some. The repertoire holds more than 250,000 clones, with nearly 90% as singletons. Sequenced: PBMCs or T cells enriched from blood (not recorded which). The receptors originated from a woman younger than 30 with acute COVID-19. Both conserved end residues are part of each CDR3.

TRBV4-1	CASSQVAGRRDSPLHF
TRBV4-1	CASSQDNLGTSGIIYNEQFF
TRBV21-1	CASSNPATRDLGKNIQYF
TRBV3-1/TRBV3-2	CASSRTSGGRSYNEQFF
TRBV14	CASSQRSLARDRGHGYTF
TRBV19	CASSPGGRTGTEAFF
TRBV7-9	CASSMTGNSGNTIYF
TRBV10-3	CAIRGTGGVLETQYF
TRBV2	CASVSISESYNEQFF
TRBV30	CAWTRLAATDTQYF
TRBV19	CASGTGFNTGELFF
TRBV29-1	CSVGGDEQFF
TRBV12-5	CASGLVPDGVRNTDTQYF
TRBV6-2/TRBV6-3	CASSYQGYSGSYEQYF
TRBV29-1	CSVPRGTVTSGRASEQFF